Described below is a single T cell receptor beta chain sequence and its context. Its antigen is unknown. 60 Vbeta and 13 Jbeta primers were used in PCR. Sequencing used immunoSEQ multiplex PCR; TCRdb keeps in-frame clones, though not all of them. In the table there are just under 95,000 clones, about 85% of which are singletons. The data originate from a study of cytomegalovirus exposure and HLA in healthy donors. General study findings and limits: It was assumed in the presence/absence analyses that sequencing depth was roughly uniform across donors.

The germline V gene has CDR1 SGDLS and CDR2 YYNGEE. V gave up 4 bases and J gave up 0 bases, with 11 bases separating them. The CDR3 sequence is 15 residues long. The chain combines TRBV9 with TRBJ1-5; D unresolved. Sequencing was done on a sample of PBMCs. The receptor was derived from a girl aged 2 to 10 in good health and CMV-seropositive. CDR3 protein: CASSTTGYSNQPQHF. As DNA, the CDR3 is TGTGCCAGCAGCACCACGGGGTATAGCAATCAGCCCCAGCATTTT.